These 24 T cell receptor beta chains were sequenced from one sample in a study of technical replicates of blood from a handful of donors (dated by TCRdb to about 2017). Preparation of the library involved the immunoSEQ multiplex PCR assay. Entries here come from immuneACCESS through TCRdb and include only in-frame sequences with V and J called. Some clones fail to appear in such tables; in the studies checked, an unresolved V gene covers under half of the shortfall, and the cause of the remainder is unknown. The sample contains around 76,000 clones, 95% to 98% of them found a single time. The ten largest clones capture around 0.22% of the sample. Material: T cells isolated from PBMCs. These receptors came from a human donor in good health.

This clone occurred once. The rearrangement uses TRBV19 and TRBJ2-1; TRBD2 matches at 8 bases. The CDR3 totals 18 residues. J lost 4 bases, V lost 5 bases, and 16 bases had no gene match. CDR1 and CDR2 (germline): LNHDA, SQIVND (reference sequence). CDR3 amino acids: CASSPGLGREAFYNEQFF. CDR3 coding DNA: TGTGCCAGTAGTCCCGGGTTAGGGCGGGAGGCATTTTACAATGAGCAGTTCTTC.

The chain joins TRBV6-1 to TRBJ1-4, with D tentatively TRBD1 (6 bases). There are 15 residues in the CDR3. V was clipped by 4 bases and J by 1 base, with 10 bases between them. Looked up from germline, CDR1 is MNHNS and CDR2 is SASEGT. This CDR3 is CASSGTDQTNEKLFF. Written as DNA, the CDR3 is TGTGCCAGCAGTGGGACAGATCAAACTAATGAAAAACTGTTTTTT.

The chain joins TRBV6-5 to TRBJ1-5, with TRBD1 as a possible D gene (5 bases). V lost 4 bases, J lost 4 bases, and 11 bases lay in between. Germline V gene lookup returns CDR1 MNHEY and CDR2 SVGAGI. This CDR3 is 14 amino acids long. The CDR3 DNA reads as TGTGCCAGCAGTTTCGAGGAGGGGAATCAGCCCCAGCATTTT. Protein sequence: CASSFEEGNQPQHF.

The chain combines TRBV6-1 with TRBJ1-1; the D gene is possibly TRBD1 (6 bases). CDR1 is MNHNS, CDR2 SASEGT, per germline. This CDR3 contains 14 residues. V was trimmed by 7 bases and J by 4 bases, leaving 16 bases between them. CDR3 amino acids: CASTNLQGGTEAFF. Written as DNA, the CDR3 is TGTGCCAGCACTAATTTACAGGGTGGCACTGAAGCTTTCTTT.

This clone has only one observation. The chain carries TRBV2 and TRBJ2-7; TRBD2 aligns across 7 bases. The V gene's germline CDR1 is SNHLY and CDR2 FYNNEI. With 6 bases clipped from V and 0 bases from J, the junction kept 2 bases outside the gene matches. The CDR3 is 13 residues long. The CDR3 is CASRRESSYEQYF. The CDR3 DNA follows: TGTGCCAGCAGGCGGGAGAGCTCCTACGAGCAGTACTTC.

The rearrangement uses TRBV6-6 and TRBJ2-7; 9 bases align to TRBD1. The ends lost 4 bases at V and 6 bases at J; junction bases unmatched: 7. CDR3 size: 14 residues. The germline gives CDR1 MNHNY, CDR2 SVGAGI (reference sequence). CDR3 coding DNA: TGTGCCAGCAGTTCTCAGGGACAGGGTGTCGAGCAGTACTTC. Its translation is CASSSQGQGVEQYF.

The J gene is TRBJ2-2, the V gene TRBV28, with a weak D call TRBD1 (7 bases). With 6 bases removed from V and 7 bases from J, the gap between germline ends came to 15 bases. The CDR3 extends over 14 amino acids. Germline CDR1 is MDHEN and CDR2 is SYDVKM. The CDR3 nucleotides read TGTGCCAGCAGGGAGCCAGGGGGGAACGGGGAGCTGTTTTTT. Translation: CASREPGGNGELFF.

As DNA, the CDR3 is TGTGCCAGCAGCTTGGGGGTCGGGTCCGGACTTTACTCTGGAAACACCATATATTTT. Its protein product is CASSLGVGSGLYSGNTIYF. V usage is TRBV5-5 and J usage is TRBJ1-3; D not resolved. V was shortened by 0 bases and J by 0 bases, with 19 bases between the two germline ends. Germline CDR1 is SGHKS and CDR2 is YYEKEE (reference sequence). This CDR3 has 19 amino acids. Full variable domain (missing parts from reference TRBV5-5 and TRBJ1-3): DAGVTQSPTHLIKTRGQQVTLRCSPISGHKSVSWYQQVLGQGPQFIFQYYEKEERGRGNFPDRFSARQFPNYSSELNVNALLLGDSALYLCASSLGVGSGLYSGNTIYFGEGSWLTVV.

In nucleotides, the CDR3 is TGTGCCAGTGGGACAGGCGACAATGAGCAGTTCTTC. Amino acids: CASGTGDNEQFF. The J gene is TRBJ2-1, the V gene TRBV5-6, with TRBD1 matching 8 bases. CDR1 SGHDT and CDR2 YYEEEE come from the germline V gene. This CDR3 region has 12 residues. V lost 8 bases and J lost 5; bases outside the gene matches: 3.

J is TRBJ1-1 and V is TRBV27, with D possibly matching TRBD1 (6 bases). The CDR3 extends over 15 amino acids. Trimming removed 9 bases from V and 0 bases from J, with 17 bases in between. In germline, CDR1 is MNHEY, CDR2 SMNVEV (reference sequence). In nucleotides, the CDR3 is TGTGCCAGTTGCCCCGGGACACCTATGAACACTGAAGCTTTCTTT. Translated: CASCPGTPMNTEAFF.

The chain combines TRBV4-2 with TRBJ2-5, with no clear D. CDR3 size: 16 residues. Germline V gene sequence: CDR1 LGHNA, CDR2 YNFKEQ. Trimming stripped 0 bases from V and 1 base from J, with 12 bases between. The DNA for the CDR3 is TGTGCCAGCAGCCAAGATGGCTTCGGCGGCCAAGAGACCCAGTACTTC. Its protein is CASSQDGFGGQETQYF.

V is TRBV6-5 and J is TRBJ1-2, with TRBD1 matching 9 bases. The CDR3 length is 14 residues. The V segment lost 6 bases and the J segment 7 bases; nucleotides outside the gene matches: 9. CDR1 is MNHEY, CDR2 SVGAGI, per germline. Here the CDR3 DNA reads TGTGCCAGCAGAAACCGGGACAGGGAGCGTGGCTACACCTTC. Translation gives CASRNRDRERGYTF.

The V gene is TRBV19, the J gene TRBJ2-2; the match to TRBD1 covers 8 bases. V shed 7 bases and J 8 bases; nucleotides not matched to a gene: 15. CDR1 and CDR2 (germline): LNHDA, SQIVND (reference sequence). There are 16 residues in the CDR3. Here the CDR3 DNA reads TGTGCCAGTACCAAAATACCCGACAGGGGAGATGGGGAGCTGTTTTTT. Protein product: CASTKIPDRGDGELFF.

This chain links TRBV7-9 with TRBJ1-2, with a weak D call TRBD1 (5 bases). Germline V gene lookup returns CDR1 SEHNR and CDR2 FQNEAQ (reference sequence). The CDR3 contains 13 residues. Trimming stripped 7 bases from V and 4 bases from J, with 13 bases between. The CDR3 region has the DNA TGTGCCAGCACCAACGCAGGGCTCTATGGCTACACCTTC. Its translation: CASTNAGLYGYTF.

The gene calls are TRBV7-2 and TRBJ2-1; TRBD1 matches at 9 bases. V was clipped by 1 base and J by 4 bases; unmatched bases: 2. In germline, CDR1 is SGHTA, CDR2 FQGNSA. This CDR3 contains 15 residues. CDR3 in DNA: TGTGCCAGCAGCTTAGACAGGGGGCTGTACAATGAGCAGTTCTTC. Translated, it gives CASSLDRGLYNEQFF.

The chain links TRBV4-3 to TRBJ1-1, with 8 bases aligning to TRBD1. CDR1 LGHNA and CDR2 YSLEER come from the germline V gene. The CDR3 loop spans 15 amino acids. Trimming took 0 bases from V and 6 from J; bases not matched to a gene: 6. The CDR3 bases are TGCGCCAGCAGCCAAGATGACGGACAGGGCCCTGAAGCTTTCTTT. It specifies CASSQDDGQGPEAFF.

In the case of this clone: A junction end diverges from the germline sequence, so it may reflect a read error. Within the sample, other DNA sequences also encode this same CDR3. The chain uses TRBV30 and TRBJ1-5, with TRBD1 matching over 8 bases. CDR3 length equals 14 residues. Germline V gene sequence: CDR1 GTSNPN, CDR2 SVGIG (reference sequence). The CDR3: CAWQGAEGNQPQHF. For the CDR3, the DNA is TGTGCCTGGCAGGGGGCAGAAGGCAACCAGCCCCAGCATTTT.

The chain carries TRBV19 and TRBJ2-3; 12 bases align to TRBD2. Germline loops: CDR1 LNHDA, CDR2 SQIVND (reference sequence). This CDR3 spans 17 amino acids. J lost 2 bases, V lost 4 bases, and 7 bases had no gene match. CDR3 residues: CASSNLGLAGYTDTQYF. The CDR3 DNA follows: TGTGCCAGTAGTAACCTCGGACTAGCGGGATACACAGATACGCAGTATTTT.

The chain links TRBV11-2 to TRBJ1-2; D is unresolved. The V gene lost 4 bases and the J gene lost 8 bases, with 8 bases spanning the gap. CDR1 is SGHAT and CDR2 is FQNNGV in the germline V gene. The CDR3 contains 11 residues. The CDR3 region is CASSSGFGYTF. The CDR3 nucleotides read TGTGCCAGCAGCTCGGGTTTCGGCTACACCTTC.

This sequence joins TRBV28 and TRBJ2-3; possibly TRBD1 for D (5 bases). Germline assignment: CDR1 MDHEN and CDR2 SYDVKM. V lost 8 bases and J lost 0, with 12 bases in between. This CDR3 is built from 14 residues. The CDR3, as DNA: TGTGCCAGCCTAGGGGTTATTAGCACAGATACGCAGTATTTT. Residues: CASLGVISTDTQYF.

This clone has only one observation. The rearrangement uses TRBV4-2 and TRBJ2-7; 8 nucleotides align to TRBD2. V shed 0 bases, J shed 3 bases, and the junction held 7 bases outside the gene matches. The CDR3 runs to 16 residues. Germline CDR1 LGHNA, CDR2 YNFKEQ. The chain's CDR3 is CASSQDFLAGVYEQYF. CDR3 in DNA: TGTGCCAGCAGCCAAGACTTTCTAGCGGGTGTCTACGAGCAGTACTTC.

The rearrangement uses TRBV2 and TRBJ2-7; D is perhaps TRBD1 (6 bases). CDR3 length: 9 residues. Germline CDR1 and CDR2: SNHLY and FYNNEI. V was trimmed by 6 bases and J by 11 bases, leaving 8 bases between them. In DNA, the CDR3 is TGTGCCAGCAGGCCAGGGGAGTACTTC. This gives the protein CASRPGEYF.

The gene calls are TRBV14 and TRBJ2-5; a weak D match, TRBD2 (5 bases). Trimming stripped 6 bases from V and 5 bases from J, with 13 bases between. This CDR3 is built from 13 residues. From germline, CDR1 is SGHDN and CDR2 FVKESK. The CDR3 is CASSSGRRETQYF. In DNA, the CDR3 is TGTGCCAGCAGTTCGGGAAGGAGGGAGACCCAGTACTTC.

This sequence joins TRBV6-1 and TRBJ1-3; D gene ambiguous. V lost 6 bases, J lost 4 bases, and 16 bases lay in between. Germline CDR1 and CDR2: MNHNS and SASEGT. The CDR3 length is 15 residues. CDR3 nucleotide sequence: TGTGCCAGCAGGAAAGACTTTAGTTCGGGAAACACCATATATTTT. It encodes CASRKDFSSGNTIYF.